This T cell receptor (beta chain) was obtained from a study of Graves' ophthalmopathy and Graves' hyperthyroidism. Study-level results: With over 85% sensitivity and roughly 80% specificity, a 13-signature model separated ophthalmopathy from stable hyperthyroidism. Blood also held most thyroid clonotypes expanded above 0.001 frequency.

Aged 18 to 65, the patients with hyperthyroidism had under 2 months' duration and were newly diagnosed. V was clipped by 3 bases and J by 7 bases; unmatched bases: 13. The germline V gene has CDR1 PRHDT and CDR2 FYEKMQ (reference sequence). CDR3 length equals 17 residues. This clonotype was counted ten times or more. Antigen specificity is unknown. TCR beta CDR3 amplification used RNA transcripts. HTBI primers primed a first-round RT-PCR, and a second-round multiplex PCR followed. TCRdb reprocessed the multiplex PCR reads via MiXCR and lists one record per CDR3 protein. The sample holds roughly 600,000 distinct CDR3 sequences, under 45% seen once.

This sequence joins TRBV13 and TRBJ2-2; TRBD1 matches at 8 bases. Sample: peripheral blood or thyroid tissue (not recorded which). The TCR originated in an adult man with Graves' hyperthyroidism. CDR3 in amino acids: CASSFPPGQELSGELFF. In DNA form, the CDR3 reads TGTGCCAGCAGCTTCCCTCCGGGACAGGAGCTAAGCGGGGAGCTGTTTTTT.